The clone carrying this TCR beta chain was observed many times. Its antigen is unknown. Libraries were prepared by immunoSEQ multiplex PCR; TCRdb keeps only in-frame clonotypes and omits some of them. This repertoire holds 44,000 or so clones, and none appear only once. This related bone marrow graft donor gave peripheral blood on the day of marrow donation. Looked up from germline, CDR1 is SGHRS and CDR2 is YFSETQ. CDR3 length: 15 residues. V shed 3 bases, J shed 6 bases, and the junction held 6 bases outside the gene matches. This sample was taken from a study of T cells after posttransplantation cyclophosphamide. Study-wide results and limits: Later post-transplant blood repertoires were often dominated by donor CD8+ memory clones. TRB overlap between skin or GI tissue T cells and blood was limited.

The receptor's source is a man aged 40-49 years in good health, CMV-negative, and a related stem cell transplant donor. The chain has TRBV5-1 and TRBJ2-5; 12 bases map to TRBD1. Material: PBMCs. The CDR3 sequence: CASSSTGTGGQTQYF. The CDR3, as DNA: TGCGCCAGCAGCTCCACCGGGACAGGGGGCCAGACCCAGTACTTC.